This record covers a single T cell receptor (gamma chain). Its antigen is undetermined. This record comes from a study of intestinal T cells in coeliac disease. LymphoTrack primers amplified TRG sequences from 200 ng of biopsy DNA. TCRdb re-processed the multiplex PCR reads using CATT. The sample has 450 to 500 gamma-chain clones, just under 45% seen once. Each case's genomic DNA was extracted from ten approximately 5-µm formalin-fixed paraffin-embedded scrolls. V dropped 11 bases and J dropped 3; count of bases not matched to a gene: 11. The CDR3 loop spans 13 amino acids. General observations from the study: TRD kmer-based clustering correctly classified all 20 or so biopsies in training, with reported leave-one-out accuracy of around 90%.

The specimen sequenced was a duodenal biopsy. The TCR sequence derives from a human donor who served as a control with a normal duodenal biopsy, not a healthy volunteer. The genes are TRGV10 and TRGJ1 or TRGJ2. TRGV10 is an ORF, and what it does is uncertain. The CDR3 protein is CAAPMSLYYKKLF. DNA of the CDR3: TGTGCTGCGCCCATGTCCCTTTATTATAAGAAACTCTTT.